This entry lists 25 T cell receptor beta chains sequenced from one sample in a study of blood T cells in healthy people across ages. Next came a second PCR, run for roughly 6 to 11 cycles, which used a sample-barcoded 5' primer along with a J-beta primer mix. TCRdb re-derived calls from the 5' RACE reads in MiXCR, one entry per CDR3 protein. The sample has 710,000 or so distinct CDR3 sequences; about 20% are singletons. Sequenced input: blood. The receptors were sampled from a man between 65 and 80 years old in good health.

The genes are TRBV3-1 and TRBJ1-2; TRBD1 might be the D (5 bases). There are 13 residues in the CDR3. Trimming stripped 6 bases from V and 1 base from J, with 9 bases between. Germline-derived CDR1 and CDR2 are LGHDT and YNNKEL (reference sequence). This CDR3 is CASRERGNYGYTF. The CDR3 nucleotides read TGTGCCAGCAGGGAAAGGGGTAACTATGGCTACACCTTC. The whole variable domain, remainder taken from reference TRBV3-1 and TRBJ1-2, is DTAVSQTPKYLVTQMGNDKSIKCEQNLGHDTMYWYKQDSKKFLKIMFSYNNKELIINETVPNRFSPKSPDKAHLNLHINSLELGDSAVYFCASRERGNYGYTFGSGTRLTVV.

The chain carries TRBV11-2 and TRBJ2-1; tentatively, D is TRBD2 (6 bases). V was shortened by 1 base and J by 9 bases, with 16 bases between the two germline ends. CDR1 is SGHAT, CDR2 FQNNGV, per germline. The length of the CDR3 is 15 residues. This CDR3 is CASSLVSRERGEQFF. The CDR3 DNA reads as TGTGCCAGCAGCTTAGTGTCTCGGGAGAGGGGTGAGCAGTTCTTC.

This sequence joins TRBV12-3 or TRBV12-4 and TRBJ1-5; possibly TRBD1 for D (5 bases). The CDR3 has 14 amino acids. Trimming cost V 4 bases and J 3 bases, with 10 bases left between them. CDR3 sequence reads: CASSSTRANQPQHF. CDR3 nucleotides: TGTGCCAGCAGTTCTACCAGGGCCAATCAGCCCCAGCATTTT.

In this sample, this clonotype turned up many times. The CDR3 sequence: CASSQLAGEETQYF. The CDR3 coding sequence is TGTGCCAGCAGCCAACTAGCGGGAGAAGAGACCCAGTACTTC. The chain combines TRBV5-6 with TRBJ2-5, with 11 bases identical to TRBD2. The germline gives CDR1 SGHDT, CDR2 YYEEEE. The CDR3 runs 14 residues. V trimming: 4 bases; J trimming: 3 bases; junction bases outside the gene matches: 2. Filled out from reference TRBV5-6 and TRBJ2-5, the complete variable domain reads DAGVTQSPTHLIKTRGQQVTLRCSPKSGHDTVSWYQQALGQGPQFIFQYYEEEERQRGNFPDRFSGHQFPNYSSELNVNALLLGDSALYLCASSQLAGEETQYFGPGTRLLVL.

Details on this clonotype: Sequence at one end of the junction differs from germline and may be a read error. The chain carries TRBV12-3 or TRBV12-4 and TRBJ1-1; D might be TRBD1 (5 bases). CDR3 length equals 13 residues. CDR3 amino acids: CTSSLRGYTEAFF. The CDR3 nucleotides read TGTACCAGCAGTTTGCGGGGGTACACTGAAGCTTTCTTT.

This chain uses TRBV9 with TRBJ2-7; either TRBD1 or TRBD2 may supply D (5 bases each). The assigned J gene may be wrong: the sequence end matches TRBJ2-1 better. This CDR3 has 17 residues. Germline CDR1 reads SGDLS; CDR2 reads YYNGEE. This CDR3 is CASSASNFEGRYNEQFF. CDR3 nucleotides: TGTGCCAGCAGCGCCTCGAATTTTGAGGGACGGTACAATGAGCAGTTCTTC.

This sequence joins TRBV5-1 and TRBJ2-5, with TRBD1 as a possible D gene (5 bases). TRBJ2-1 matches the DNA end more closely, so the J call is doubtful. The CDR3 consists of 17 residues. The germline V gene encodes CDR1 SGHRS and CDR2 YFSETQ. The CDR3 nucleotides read TGCGCCAGCAGGCCAGGGTTCTATCCCGAGATGCGTGATGAGCAGTTCTTC. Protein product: CASRPGFYPEMRDEQFF.

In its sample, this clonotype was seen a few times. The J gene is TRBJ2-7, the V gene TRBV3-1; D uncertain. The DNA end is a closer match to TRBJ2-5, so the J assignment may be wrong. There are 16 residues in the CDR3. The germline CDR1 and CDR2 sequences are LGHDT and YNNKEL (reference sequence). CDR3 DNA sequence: TGTGCCAGCAGTCCCACTCTCTTGTACTCACAAGAGACCCAGTACTTC. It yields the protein CASSPTLLYSQETQYF.

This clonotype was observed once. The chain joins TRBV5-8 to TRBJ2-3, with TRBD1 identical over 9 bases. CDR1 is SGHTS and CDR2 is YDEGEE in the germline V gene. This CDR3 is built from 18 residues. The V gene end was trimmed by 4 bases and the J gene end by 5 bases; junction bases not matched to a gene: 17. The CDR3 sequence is CASSRDGTGSSRRDTQYF. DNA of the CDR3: TGTGCCAGCAGCCGTGATGGGACAGGGTCTAGCAGGAGAGATACGCAGTATTTT.

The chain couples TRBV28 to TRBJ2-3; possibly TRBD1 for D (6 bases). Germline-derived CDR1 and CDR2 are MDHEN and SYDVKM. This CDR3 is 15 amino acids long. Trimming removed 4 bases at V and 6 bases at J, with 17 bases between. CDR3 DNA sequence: TGTGCCAGCAGTTGGGATCGGGCAGGGGCGGATACGCAGTATTTT. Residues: CASSWDRAGADTQYF.

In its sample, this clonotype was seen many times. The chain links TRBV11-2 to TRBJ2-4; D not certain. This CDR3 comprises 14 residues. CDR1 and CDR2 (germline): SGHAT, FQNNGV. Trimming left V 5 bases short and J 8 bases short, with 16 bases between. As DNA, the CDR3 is TGTGCCAGCAGCCCAACCGCGGTTTCGGACATTCAGTACTTC. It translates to CASSPTAVSDIQYF.

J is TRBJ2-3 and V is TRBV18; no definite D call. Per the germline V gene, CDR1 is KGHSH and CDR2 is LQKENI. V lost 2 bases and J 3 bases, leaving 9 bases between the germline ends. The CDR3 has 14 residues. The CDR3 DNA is TGTGCCAGCTCACCAGGCCAACGGACAGATACGCAGTATTTT. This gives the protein CASSPGQRTDTQYF.

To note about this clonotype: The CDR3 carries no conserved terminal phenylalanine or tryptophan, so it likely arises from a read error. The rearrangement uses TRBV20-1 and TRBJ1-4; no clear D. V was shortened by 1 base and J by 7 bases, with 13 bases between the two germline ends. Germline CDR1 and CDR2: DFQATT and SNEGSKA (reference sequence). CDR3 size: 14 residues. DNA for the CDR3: TGCAGTGCTAGAGGCGGTCGGGGAATTGAAAAACTGTTTCTT. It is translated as CSARGGRGIEKLFL.

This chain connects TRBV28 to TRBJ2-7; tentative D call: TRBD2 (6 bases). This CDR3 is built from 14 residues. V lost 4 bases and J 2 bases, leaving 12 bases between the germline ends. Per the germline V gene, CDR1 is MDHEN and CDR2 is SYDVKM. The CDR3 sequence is CASSSFTGAYEQYF. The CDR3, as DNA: TGTGCCAGCAGTTCGTTTACGGGGGCCTACGAGCAGTACTTC.

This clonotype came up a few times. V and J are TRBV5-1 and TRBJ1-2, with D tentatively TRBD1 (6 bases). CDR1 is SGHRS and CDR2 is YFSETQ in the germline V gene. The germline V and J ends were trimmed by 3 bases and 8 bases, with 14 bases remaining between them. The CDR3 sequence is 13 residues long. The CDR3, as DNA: TGCGCCAGCAGCTCGGGACAACTTTTCGGCTACACCTTC. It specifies CASSSGQLFGYTF.

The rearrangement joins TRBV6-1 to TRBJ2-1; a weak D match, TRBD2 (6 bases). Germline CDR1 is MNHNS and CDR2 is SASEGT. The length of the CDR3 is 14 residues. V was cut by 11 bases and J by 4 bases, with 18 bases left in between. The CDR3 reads CASRKIAEYNEQFF. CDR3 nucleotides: TGTGCCTCCCGAAAGATAGCGGAATACAATGAGCAGTTCTTC.

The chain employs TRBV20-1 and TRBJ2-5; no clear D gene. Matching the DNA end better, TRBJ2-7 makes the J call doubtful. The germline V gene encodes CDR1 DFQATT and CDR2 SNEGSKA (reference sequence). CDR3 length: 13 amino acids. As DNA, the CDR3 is TGCAGTGTCGACCGCTCCCCGTCGAACGAGCAGTACTTC. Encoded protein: CSVDRSPSNEQYF.

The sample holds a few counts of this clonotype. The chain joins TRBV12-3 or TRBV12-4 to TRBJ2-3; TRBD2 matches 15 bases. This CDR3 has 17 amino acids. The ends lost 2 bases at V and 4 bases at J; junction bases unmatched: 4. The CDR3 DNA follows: TGTGCCAGCAGTTTATCGGGGACTAGCGGGGGGTCAGATACGCAGTATTTT. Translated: CASSLSGTSGGSDTQYF.

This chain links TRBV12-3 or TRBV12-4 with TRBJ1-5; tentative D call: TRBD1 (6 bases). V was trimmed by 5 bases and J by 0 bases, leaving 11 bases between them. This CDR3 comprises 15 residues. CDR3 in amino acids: CASSGTPYSNQPQHF. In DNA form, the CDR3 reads TGTGCCAGCAGTGGGACACCGTATAGCAATCAGCCCCAGCATTTT.

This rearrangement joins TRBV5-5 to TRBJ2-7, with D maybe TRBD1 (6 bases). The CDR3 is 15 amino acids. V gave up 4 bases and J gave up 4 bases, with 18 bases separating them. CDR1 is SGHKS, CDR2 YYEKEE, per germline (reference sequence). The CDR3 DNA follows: TGTGCCAGCAGCCCAGGGGCCAGGGAAGATTACGAGCAGTACGTC. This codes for CASSPGAREDYEQYV.

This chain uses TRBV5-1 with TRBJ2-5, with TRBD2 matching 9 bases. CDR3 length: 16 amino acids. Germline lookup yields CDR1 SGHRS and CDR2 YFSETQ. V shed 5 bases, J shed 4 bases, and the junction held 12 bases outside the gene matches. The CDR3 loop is CASRSTGSGRRETQYF. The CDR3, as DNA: TGCGCCAGCAGGTCCACGGGTAGCGGGAGAAGAGAGACCCAGTACTTC. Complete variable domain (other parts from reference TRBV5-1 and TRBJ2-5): KAGVTQTPRYLIKTRGQQVTLSCSPISGHRSVSWYQQTPGQGLQFLFEYFSETQRNKGNFPGRFSGRQFSNSRSEMNVSTLELGDSALYLCASRSTGSGRRETQYFGPGTRLLVL.

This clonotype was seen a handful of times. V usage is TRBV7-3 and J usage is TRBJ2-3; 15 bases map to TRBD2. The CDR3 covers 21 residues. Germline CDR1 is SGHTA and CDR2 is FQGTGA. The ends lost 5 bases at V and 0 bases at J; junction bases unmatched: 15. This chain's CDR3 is CASSTQPGLAGGYSSTDTQYF. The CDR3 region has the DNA TGTGCCAGCAGCACCCAACCGGGACTAGCGGGAGGATACTCTAGCACAGATACGCAGTATTTT.

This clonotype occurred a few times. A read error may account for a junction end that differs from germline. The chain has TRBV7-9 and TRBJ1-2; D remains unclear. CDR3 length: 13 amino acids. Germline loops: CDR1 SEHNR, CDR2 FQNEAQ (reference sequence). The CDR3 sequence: CAGSGAANYGYTF. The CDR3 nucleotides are TGCGCCGGGTCGGGCGCAGCCAACTATGGCTACACCTTC.

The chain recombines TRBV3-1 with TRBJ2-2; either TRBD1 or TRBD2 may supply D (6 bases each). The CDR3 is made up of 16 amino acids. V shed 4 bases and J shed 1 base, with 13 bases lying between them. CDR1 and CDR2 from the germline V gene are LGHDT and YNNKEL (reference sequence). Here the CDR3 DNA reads TGTGCCAGCAGCCTATTAGGGGGGATGAACACCGGGGAGCTGTTTTTT. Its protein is CASSLLGGMNTGELFF.

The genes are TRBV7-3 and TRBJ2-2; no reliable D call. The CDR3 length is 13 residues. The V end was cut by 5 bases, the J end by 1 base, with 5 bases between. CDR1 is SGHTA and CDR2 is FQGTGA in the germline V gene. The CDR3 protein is CASSAQNTGELFF. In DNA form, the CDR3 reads TGTGCCAGCAGCGCCCAGAACACCGGGGAGCTGTTTTTT.